This TCR beta chain was sequenced in a study of immune cell composition in non-small cell lung cancer. Study-level findings and limits: TIL tumour reactivity correlated with maximal tumour-associated clone frequency in adenocarcinoma.

Germline V CDR1 and CDR2: SGHDN, FVKESK. Trimming removed 1 base at V and 11 bases at J, with 12 bases between. The CDR3 has 13 amino acids. The data were produced by immunoSEQ multiplex PCR, yet TCRdb's version contains in-frame clones alone and is incomplete. Of roughly 2,400 clones in the sample, roughly 81% were seen once. As concerns this clone: Its antigen is still unknown.

DNA was extracted from unsorted cell suspensions stored frozen. The data also belong to a second study, concerning CD4 T cells in lung cancer. That publication notes: Samples were tumor and non-adjacent lung from resected stage I-III patients. Donors, mostly former smokers, were 60 to 69 at blood donation.

The sample was lung tumor tissue. The chain joins TRBV14 to TRBJ2-4, with no clear D. The receptor comes from a human donor with non-small cell lung cancer. CDR3 DNA sequence: TGTGCCAGCAGCCAAGTAAAATCGGGTTTTCAGTACTTC. This encodes CASSQVKSGFQYF. The full variable domain, its missing parts supplied by reference TRBV14 and TRBJ2-4, is EAGVTQFPSHSVIEKGQTVTLRCDPISGHDNLYWYRRVMGKEIKFLLHFVKESKQDESGMPNNRFLAERTGGTYSTLKVQPAELEDSGVYFCASSQVKSGFQYFGAGTRLSVL.